This T cell receptor beta chain came from a study of shared clonotypes between healthy human individuals. The repertoire was sequenced with immunoSEQ multiplex PCR; TCRdb's copy has only in-frame clones and lacks some. This sample has fewer than 550,000 clones, with 60% to 80% found just once. Germline V gives CDR1 SGHRS, CDR2 YFSETQ. V trimming: 0 bases; J trimming: 2 bases; junction bases outside the gene matches: 6. This CDR3 region has 16 residues. Recent vaccinations or acute infections were absent in the healthy HIV-negative adult donors. Caucasian adults living in Nashville, Tennessee, provided all samples.

The sample taken for sequencing was PBMCs. The chain couples TRBV5-1 to TRBJ1-2; 8 bases match TRBD1. This TCR came from a woman aged 40 to 49 in good health. Some clones in this sample may be carry-over from other donors' samples. The CDR3 sequence: CASSLDADRENYGYTF. Written as DNA, the CDR3 is TGCGCCAGCAGCTTGGATGCGGACAGGGAGAACTATGGCTACACCTTC.